The T cell receptor beta chain under discussion was sequenced for a study of T cell repertoires in cytomegalovirus infection. In the study overall: As its CMV epitopes, the study selected recently identified HLA-C-restricted and well-studied HLA-B-restricted targets.

TCRdb reanalysed the reads using MiXCR and keeps one entry per CDR3 protein. The table lists around 430,000 distinct CDR3 sequences, more than 40% of them singletons. This clonotype was seen more than once but under ten times. Its specificity is unknown. This CDR3 region has 16 residues. Trimming took off 1 base at V and 0 bases at J, with 10 bases between the two ends. Study results and caveats: Individuals carrying CMV plus the relevant HLA were identified by cumulative frequency of public TCR beta families. The response measured ex vivo was dominated by TCR beta clonotypes (HLA-C-restricted and CMV-specific).

The V call is TRBV12-3 or TRBV12-4, the J call TRBJ2-4; unclear D gene. The receptor was derived from a human donor in good health (CMV status not recorded). Some clones in this sample may be carry-over from other donors' samples. The sequencing used cultured PBMCs, collected from culture after CMV antigen stimulation. CDR3 DNA: TGTGCCAGCAGTTTAGGACACCAATTAGCCAAAAACATTCAGTACTTC. It is translated as CASSLGHQLAKNIQYF.